Listed below are T cell receptor beta chains from one sample, sequenced in a study of CD8+ T cells in alopecia areata. Libraries were prepared by immunoSEQ multiplex PCR; TCRdb keeps only in-frame clonotypes and omits some of them. The data show hundreds of thousands of clones, nearly 60% seen once. The source was CD4+ T cells sorted from blood, collected at week 24, from a patient treated with tofacitinib. These receptor sequences come from a human donor with alopecia areata. The CDR3 runs from the conserved cysteine through the conserved F or W. D genes are given only for firm matches. Rows give clone size only sometimes, using once, few, many, or a class for an expanded clone.

>TRBV6-1|TRBJ1-6|.|.
CASSEALRGVSRSPLHF
TGTGCCAGCAGTGAAGCGCTTCGGGGGGTGTCTAGGTCACCCCTCCACTTT
>TRBV4-1|TRBJ1-3|.|.
CASSQEWTDLISGNTIYF
TGCGCCAGCAGCCAAGAATGGACAGATCTGATCTCTGGAAACACCATATATTTT
>TRBV30|TRBJ1-5|.|.
CAWSATRSNQPQHF
TGTGCCTGGAGTGCCACACGAAGCAATCAGCCCCAGCATTTT
>TRBV4-1|TRBJ1-4|.|TRBD1
CASSQAGTGDEKLFF
TGCGCCAGCAGCCAAGCCGGGACAGGAGATGAAAAACTGTTTTTT
>TRBV7-6|TRBJ1-1|.|.
CASSFTGEAEAFF
TGTGCCAGCAGCTTCACGGGGGAGGCTGAAGCTTTCTTT
>TRBV5-1|TRBJ2-2|.|TRBD1
CASTRTGADTGELFF
TGCGCCAGCACAAGAACAGGGGCGGACACCGGGGAGCTGTTTTTT
>TRBV4-1|TRBJ2-3|few|TRBD1
CASSQVGRPGQGRDTQYF
TGCGCCAGCAGCCAAGTCGGACGCCCGGGACAGGGGCGCGATACGCAGTATTTT
>TRBV4-1|TRBJ1-2|.|TRBD1
CASSRTGGDGYTF
TGCGCCAGCAGCCGGACAGGGGGCGATGGCTACACCTTC
>TRBV7-2|TRBJ2-3|.|TRBD2
CASSLAASGGDTQYF
TGTGCCAGCAGCTTAGCGGCTAGCGGGGGGGATACGCAGTATTTT
>TRBV29-1|TRBJ2-5|.|.
CSVERNQETQYF
TGCAGCGTTGAACGCAACCAAGAGACCCAGTACTTC
>TRBV6-6|TRBJ1-6|.|.
CASSYGEYNSPLHF
TGTGCCAGCAGTTACGGGGAGTATAATTCACCCCTCCACTTT
>TRBV7-3|TRBJ2-5|many|TRBD1
CASSPTGTAQETQYF
TGTGCCAGCAGCCCAACCGGGACAGCACAAGAGACCCAGTACTTC
>TRBV30|TRBJ1-6|.|TRBD1
CAWKIRDSYSPLHF
TGTGCCTGGAAGATCCGGGACAGTTATTCACCCCTCCACTTT
>TRBV7-9|TRBJ2-7|.|TRBD1
CASSLEGTGVYEQYF
TGTGCCAGCAGCTTAGAGGGGACAGGGGTCTACGAGCAGTACTTC
>TRBV28|TRBJ1-2|.|.
CASSSGHYGYTF
TGTGCCAGCAGTTCGGGCCACTATGGCTACACCTTC
>TRBV30|TRBJ2-3|.|.
CAWGFERVTDTQYF
TGTGCCTGGGGTTTCGAGCGGGTCACAGATACGCAGTATTTT
>TRBV29-1|TRBJ1-6|.|TRBD1
CSVAQGARSPLHF
TGCAGCGTTGCTCAGGGGGCTCGTTCACCCCTCCACTTT
>TRBV7-9|TRBJ2-7|few|TRBD2
CASSSRLARGGHEQYF
TGTGCCAGCAGCTCCAGACTAGCGCGGGGAGGCCACGAGCAGTACTTC
>TRBV29-1|TRBJ2-3|.|.
CSVHRADTQYF
TGCAGCGTGCACAGGGCGGATACGCAGTATTTT
>TRBV29-1|TRBJ2-1|once|TRBD2
CSVNTSGGDGEQFF
TGCAGCGTGAATACTAGCGGGGGGGATGGTGAGCAGTTCTTC
>TRBV5-1|TRBJ2-7|.|.
CASSSRAATSYEQYF
TGCGCCAGCAGCTCCAGGGCTGCAACCTCCTACGAGCAGTACTTC
>TRBV28|TRBJ2-5|few|.
CASSLSAGQETQYF
TGTGCCAGCAGTTTATCGGCAGGACAAGAGACCCAGTACTTC
>TRBV5-1|TRBJ2-7|.|TRBD1
CASKRTGTSSYEQYF
TGCGCCAGCAAGAGGACAGGGACGAGCTCCTACGAGCAGTACTTC
>TRBV27|TRBJ1-4|.|.
CALPRQALTEKLFF
TGTGCCCTACCTCGTCAGGCATTGACTGAAAAACTGTTTTTT
>TRBV28|TRBJ1-2|.|.
CASTTYPLSYGYTF
TGTGCCAGCACTACGTACCCCCTGAGCTATGGCTACACCTTC
>TRBV4-3|TRBJ2-1|.|.
CASSQSGSLPHEQFF
TGCGCCAGCAGCCAATCAGGAAGTCTTCCGCACGAGCAGTTCTTC
>TRBV29-1|TRBJ2-1|.|.
CSVQTAEQFF
TGCAGCGTTCAGACCGCTGAGCAGTTCTTC
>TRBV11-2|TRBJ2-3|.|TRBD1
CASSYQPRQGRRTDTQYF
TGTGCCAGCAGCTACCAACCCAGACAGGGTAGACGCACAGATACGCAGTATTTT
>TRBV2|TRBJ2-1|.|.
CASSSESLSSYNEQFF
TGTGCCAGCAGTTCTGAGAGCCTGAGCTCCTACAATGAGCAGTTCTTC
>TRBV29-1|TRBJ2-3|few|.
CSVRPGPRADTQYF
TGCAGCGTTCGTCCAGGCCCACGGGCAGATACGCAGTATTTT
>TRBV19|TRBJ1-6|.|.
CASSIFWDTEGPLHF
TGTGCCAGTAGTATATTTTGGGACACCGAGGGGCCCCTCCACTTT
>TRBV30|TRBJ1-2|.|.
CAWSTHDYGYTF
TGTGCCTGGAGTACGCACGACTATGGCTACACCTTC
>TRBV4-3|TRBJ2-3|few|TRBD2
CASSPGLAGSSTDTQYF
TGCGCCAGCAGCCCGGGACTAGCGGGGTCTAGCACAGATACGCAGTATTTT
>TRBV30|TRBJ2-7|few|.
CAWSSSYEQYF
TGTGCCTGGAGCAGCTCCTACGAGCAGTACTTC
>TRBV30|TRBJ1-6|.|.
CAWSVGSNSPLHF
TGTGCCTGGAGCGTGGGCAGTAATTCACCCCTCCACTTT
>TRBV25-1|TRBJ1-5|.|.
CASSPQGEAIQHF
TGTGCCAGCAGTCCACAAGGAGAGGCTATCCAGCATTTT
>TRBV6-5|TRBJ1-6|.|.
CASSAGRGANSPLHF
TGTGCCAGCAGTGCCGGGCGGGGGGCAAATTCACCCCTCCACTTT
>TRBV30|TRBJ1-1|.|.
CAWSGDGNTEAFF
TGTGCCTGGAGTGGTGATGGGAACACTGAAGCTTTCTTT
>TRBV7-9|TRBJ1-1|few|.
CASSLWNTEAFF
TGTGCCAGCAGCTTATGGAACACTGAAGCTTTCTTT
>TRBV29-1|TRBJ2-3|few|.
CSVDRKIQDTQYF
TGCAGCGTAGACAGAAAAATTCAGGATACGCAGTATTTT
>TRBV4-1|TRBJ1-2|few|.
CASSPGQNYGYTF
TGCGCCAGCAGCCCCGGCCAAAACTATGGCTACACCTTC
>TRBV30|TRBJ1-2|.|.
CAWSPGGDYGYTF
TGTGCCTGGAGCCCGGGAGGGGACTATGGCTACACCTTC
>TRBV7-9|TRBJ1-4|.|TRBD1
CASSDRTGEKLFF
TGTGCCAGCAGCGATCGGACAGGTGAAAAACTGTTTTTT
>TRBV7-9|TRBJ2-3|few|.
CASSAAASATDTQYF
TGTGCCAGCAGCGCCGCGGCCTCGGCCACAGATACGCAGTATTTT
>TRBV7-9|TRBJ2-3|few|.
CASSLTGTDTQYF
TGTGCCAGCAGCTTAACAGGCACAGATACGCAGTATTTT
>TRBV14|TRBJ1-6|few|.
CASSQGAGPLHF
TGTGCCAGCAGCCAAGGCGCGGGCCCCCTCCACTTT
>TRBV7-6|TRBJ2-7|few|.
CASSLGRGSYEQYF
TGTGCCAGCAGCTTAGGTCGGGGATCCTACGAGCAGTACTTC
>TRBV5-1|TRBJ1-1|.|.
CASSNLVGTEAFF
TGCGCCAGCAGCAATTTAGTCGGGACTGAAGCTTTCTTT
>TRBV7-9|TRBJ1-2|few|.
CASSFPGGNGYTF
TGTGCCAGCAGCTTTCCAGGCGGCAACGGCTACACCTTC
>TRBV5-1|TRBJ2-3|.|.
CASSNPSTDTQYF
TGCGCCAGCAGCAATCCCAGCACAGATACGCAGTATTTT
>TRBV5-4|TRBJ1-5|.|.
CASSREGRQPQHF
TGTGCCAGCAGCCGCGAGGGGCGTCAGCCCCAGCATTTT
>TRBV30|TRBJ2-7|once|.
CAWSVRLVSYEQYF
TGTGCCTGGAGTGTACGCCTAGTCTCCTACGAGCAGTACTTC
>TRBV30|TRBJ1-1|.|.
CAWSRPRDTEAFF
TGTGCCTGGAGTCGGCCCAGGGACACTGAAGCTTTCTTT
>TRBV7-9|TRBJ2-3|.|.
CASSLVVGGVGADTQYF
TGTGCCAGCAGCTTAGTAGTCGGGGGAGTGGGCGCAGATACGCAGTATTTT